A selection of T cell receptor beta chains follows, all from one sample in a study of blood T cell repertoires in COVID-19. The method was immunoSEQ multiplex PCR; TCRdb's version includes in-frame clones alone and lacks a portion of them. The table includes hundreds of thousands of clones, 80% to 90% detected once. The sequencing input was peripheral blood. The origin of the receptors is a man in his sixties who had recovered from COVID-19. Each CDR3 is given with its conserved first and last residue. D genes are given only for firm matches. Where a row states a size, it is once, few, many or the class of an expanded clone; other rows omit it.

v_gene	len	j_gene	abundance	d_gene	CDR3nt	CDR3aa
TRBV5-1	13	TRBJ1-5	.	.	TGCGCCAGCAGTCAGGGGATTGATCAGCCCCAGCATTTT	CASSQGIDQPQHF
TRBV5-4	15	TRBJ2-2	.	TRBD1	TGTGCCAGCAGCGGACAGGGGGGGGACACCGGGGAGCTGTTTTTT	CASSGQGGDTGELFF
TRBV10-3	14	TRBJ1-2	.	.	TGTGCCATCAGTGATTTGGGAGGATCTGGCGGCTACACCTTC	CAISDLGGSGGYTF
TRBV5-4	16	TRBJ2-2	.	.	TGTGCCAGCAGCGAGTCCAGGGGCACGAACACCGGGGAGCTGTTTTTT	CASSESRGTNTGELFF
TRBV3-1/TRBV3-2	13	TRBJ1-2	once	.	TGTGCCAGCAGCCAGGAGGAGTCCTATGGCTACACCTTC	CASSQEESYGYTF
TRBV3-1/TRBV3-2	17	TRBJ2-3	.	TRBD2	TGTGCCAGCAGCCTAGACCGAACTAGCGGGTCCCTAGATACGCAGTATTTT	CASSLDRTSGSLDTQYF
TRBV21-1	14	TRBJ1-1	.	.	TGTGCCAGCAGCCTTCCCCTAACCAACACTGAAGCTTTCTTT	CASSLPLTNTEAFF
TRBV9	15	TRBJ2-7	.	TRBD1	TGTGCCAGCAGCGCAACCGGGACAGGGACGTACGAGCAGTACTTC	CASSATGTGTYEQYF
TRBV7-3	16	TRBJ2-6	.	TRBD1	TGTGCCAGCAGTTACGGACAGGAGGCTGGGGCCAACGTCCTGACTTTC	CASSYGQEAGANVLTF
TRBV14	16	TRBJ1-2	few	TRBD1	TGTGCCAGCAGCCAACCCGGGACAGGCGGACACTATGGCTACACCTTC	CASSQPGTGGHYGYTF
TRBV18	14	TRBJ1-1	.	TRBD1	TGTGCCAGCACCCCCGCAGGGGGAGACACTGAAGCTTTCTTT	CASTPAGGDTEAFF
TRBV11-2	13	TRBJ1-1	.	TRBD1	TGTGCCAGCAGTTTTAACAGGGGCACTGAAGCTTTCTTT	CASSFNRGTEAFF
TRBV3-1/TRBV3-2	17	TRBJ2-2	.	TRBD2	TGTGCCAGCAGCCAACCGGGACTAGCGGCGAACACCGGGGAGCTGTTTTTT	CASSQPGLAANTGELFF
TRBV12-5	14	TRBJ2-3	.	TRBD1	TGTGCTAGTGGACAGGGGCTGAGCACAGATACGCAGTATTTT	CASGQGLSTDTQYF
TRBV5-1	15	TRBJ2-5	.	.	TGCGCCAGCAGCTTGGGAGAACGGGGGACAGAGACCCAGTACTTC	CASSLGERGTETQYF
TRBV3-1/TRBV3-2	17	TRBJ1-3	once	.	TGTGCCAGCAGCCCCCGGGGGAGGGAAGGCTCTGGAAACACCATATATTTT	CASSPRGREGSGNTIYF
TRBV2	15	TRBJ1-2	.	.	TGTGCCAGCAAGGGGGACCACGGAAACAACTATGGCTACACCTTC	CASKGDHGNNYGYTF
TRBV7-2	14	TRBJ1-1	.	.	TGTGCCAGCAGCTTTTATGGGAGAGGCACTGAAGCTTTCTTT	CASSFYGRGTEAFF
TRBV3-1/TRBV3-2	14	TRBJ2-7	.	TRBD2	TGTGCCAGCAGCCGGGGGACTACTATCTACGAGCAGTACTTC	CASSRGTTIYEQYF
TRBV7-3	18	TRBJ2-5	.	TRBD2	TGTGCCAGCAGCTTCCCTCCTCTAGCGGGAGGACCTGATGAGACCCAGTACTTC	CASSFPPLAGGPDETQYF
TRBV18	12	TRBJ2-3	.	.	TGTGCCAGCTCACCCTTCACAGATACGCAGTATTTT	CASSPFTDTQYF
TRBV15	14	TRBJ2-7	few	.	TGTGCCACCAGCAGAATGGGGGCGTCCTACGAGCAGTACTTC	CATSRMGASYEQYF
TRBV19	16	TRBJ1-3	few	TRBD1	TGTGCCACCCGCACACTTCGGACAGGGCCTGGAAACACCATATATTTT	CATRTLRTGPGNTIYF
TRBV4-3	16	TRBJ1-3	.	.	TGCGCCAGCAGCCAAGCCGGCGGTCAGCCTGGAAACACCATATATTTT	CASSQAGGQPGNTIYF
TRBV5-4	15	TRBJ1-6	.	.	TGTGCCAGCAGCCCCACGGGCAGGGGTAATTCACCCCTCCACTTT	CASSPTGRGNSPLHF
TRBV25-1	13	TRBJ2-5	once	.	TGTGCCAGCAGTGAGGAGGGAGAAGAGACCCAGTACTTC	CASSEEGEETQYF
TRBV29-1	14	TRBJ1-1	once	TRBD1	TGCAGCGTTGTGCGGGACAGGGGGCACGGTGAAGCTTTCTTT	CSVVRDRGHGEAFF
TRBV6-2/TRBV6-3	17	TRBJ2-3	.	TRBD1	TGTGCCAGCAGTTCTGGGGGACAGGGGGCTTTTCGGGATACGCAGTATTTT	CASSSGGQGAFRDTQYF
TRBV28	21	TRBJ2-2	.	TRBD1	TGTGCCAGCAGTACCTCGGGTCGAGGGGGACAGGGGCTACGGTACACCGGGGAGCTGTTTTTT	CASSTSGRGGQGLRYTGELFF
TRBV6-5	13	TRBJ1-2	.	.	TGTGCCAGCAGCCCGAGGGCACCCTACGGCTACACCTTC	CASSPRAPYGYTF
TRBV5-1	15	TRBJ2-7	.	TRBD1	TGCGCCAGCAGCTTGGCAGGGACAGGGGTTAACGAGCAGTACTTC	CASSLAGTGVNEQYF
TRBV14	17	TRBJ2-1	.	.	TGTGCCAGCAGCCTAACCTGGACAGACTTCTCCTACAATGAGCAGTTCTTC	CASSLTWTDFSYNEQFF
TRBV5-1	14	TRBJ2-5	.	.	TGCGCCAGCAGCTCCGGGTCCCCGGAAGGGACCCAGTACTTC	CASSSGSPEGTQYF
TRBV19	16	TRBJ2-5	.	.	TGTGCCAGTAGTATAGATCCCCCCTGGGGGGAGGAGACCCAGTACTTC	CASSIDPPWGEETQYF
TRBV10-3	19	TRBJ1-3	.	TRBD1	TGTGCCATCAGGAGGGGACAGGGGTTAGGGTCTCTATCTGGAAACACCATATATTTT	CAIRRGQGLGSLSGNTIYF
TRBV7-9	13	TRBJ2-7	few	.	TGTGCCAGCAGCTTAGCTAACGGGTACGAGCAGTACTTC	CASSLANGYEQYF
TRBV28	15	TRBJ1-2	.	.	TGTGCCAGCAGTTCTGACAGGTCGGATGAGGGTGGCTACACCTTC	CASSSDRSDEGGYTF
TRBV3-1/TRBV3-2	15	TRBJ2-4	.	.	TGTGCCAGCAGCCAAAAAACCGGACACGCCAACATTCAGTACTTC	CASSQKTGHANIQYF
TRBV9	13	TRBJ1-6	once	.	TGTGCCAGCAGCGTAGACGGGGATTCACCCCTCCACTTT	CASSVDGDSPLHF
TRBV6-5	14	TRBJ1-2	.	.	TGTGCCAGCAGCCCCACGGTTAGTAACTATGGCTACACCTTC	CASSPTVSNYGYTF
TRBV29-1	12	TRBJ1-2	.	.	TGCAGCGTTGGTAGTCAGTACAGTGGCTACACCTTC	CSVGSQYSGYTF
TRBV15	17	TRBJ1-5	once	.	TGTGCCACCAGCAGAGATTTAAGTAGACAGACCAATCAGCCCCAGCATTTT	CATSRDLSRQTNQPQHF
TRBV2	15	TRBJ2-7	once	TRBD1	TGTGCCAGCAGGGCCGGGACAGGGGGCTCCTACGAGCAGTACTTC	CASRAGTGGSYEQYF
TRBV14	15	TRBJ2-1	.	TRBD2	TGTGCCAGCAGCCAAGAAATTGGGCTAGCGGGTGAGCAGTTCTTC	CASSQEIGLAGEQFF
TRBV5-1	15	TRBJ1-5	.	.	TGCGCCAGCAGCTTGGATGCGGGAAACAATCAGCCCCAGCATTTT	CASSLDAGNNQPQHF
TRBV5-5	14	TRBJ1-3	.	.	TGTGCCAGCAGCCATCAGGGCTTCGGAAACACCATATATTTT	CASSHQGFGNTIYF
TRBV30	12	TRBJ2-1	.	TRBD1	TGTGCCTGGATGGACAGGTTTAATGAGCAGTTCTTC	CAWMDRFNEQFF
TRBV19	15	TRBJ2-2	.	TRBD1	TGTGCCAGTAGTAGCCGGGACAGGCCCGCCGGGGAGCTGTTTTTT	CASSSRDRPAGELFF